These T cell receptor beta chains were read from a single sample in a study of blood T cells in healthy people across ages. TCRdb re-derived calls from the 5' RACE reads in MiXCR, one entry per CDR3 protein. The table includes more than 800,000 distinct CDR3 sequences, 40% to 55% detected once. What was sequenced was blood. These receptors all come from a woman in her sixties or seventies in good health. Each CDR3 is given with its conserved first and last residue. A D gene is named only where the DNA matches it firmly. Some rows have no size entry. The others give once, few or many, or a class for an expanded clone.

j_call | clone_size | d_call | v_call | cdr3_nt | cdr3_aa
TRBJ2-5 | many | - | TRBV3-1 | TGTGCCAGCAGCCCCAATATCGGGATGAAAGAGACCCAGTACTTC | CASSPNIGMKETQYF
TRBJ2-4 | - | TRBD2 | TRBV7-2 | TGTGCCAGCAGCTCCACCCGACTAGCGGGAGGCTTACTAGCCAAAAACATTCAGTACTTC | CASSSTRLAGGLLAKNIQYF
TRBJ2-1 | - | - | TRBV29-1 | TGCAGCGTGACTTCTCTTGGGGCAGTACTGTTCTTC | CSVTSLGAVLFF
TRBJ2-7 | - | TRBD2 | TRBV7-2 | TGTGCCAGCAGCCCAGACGGGACTAGCGGACCCTACGAGCAGTACTTC | CASSPDGTSGPYEQYF
TRBJ2-7 | - | - | TRBV27 | TGTGCCAGCAGTTTGGCGCGGCCCAGACTAAAGAGCTCCTACGAGCAGTACTTC | CASSLARPRLKSSYEQYF
TRBJ2-7 | - | - | TRBV29-1 | TGCAGCGTTGAAGGGGGCAGGGGGGTTTACGAGCAGTACTTC | CSVEGGRGVYEQYF
TRBJ2-3 | - | - | TRBV6-1 | TGTGCCAGCAGTGAACAGGGGAGCGGCGCAGATACGCAGTATTTT | CASSEQGSGADTQYF
TRBJ2-5 | - | - | TRBV7-2 | TGTGCCAGCAGCGTAGATTCATTTGTAGAGACCCAGTACTTC | CASSVDSFVETQYF
TRBJ2-7 | few | - | TRBV20-1 | TGCAGCGTGGGGCTAGCGTCCTCCTACGAGCAGTACTTC | CSVGLASSYEQYF
TRBJ2-5 | - | - | TRBV9 | TGTGCCAGCACCGAAACTGGTTACAATGAGCAGTACTTC | CASTETGYNEQYF
TRBJ2-7 | few | - | TRBV2 | TGTGCCAGCAGTAGCGCAGTTGCCTCCGAGCAGTACTTC | CASSSAVASEQYF
TRBJ2-5 | many | - | TRBV7-3 | TGTGCCAGCAGCTTAACCGGGAGCGATGAGACCCAGTACTTC | CASSLTGSDETQYF
TRBJ2-3 | - | TRBD2 | TRBV11-2 | TGTGCCAGCAGCCTCGGAGCGGGATTAGCAGATACGCAGTATTTT | CASSLGAGLADTQYF
TRBJ2-3 | few | - | TRBV5-1 | TGCGCCAGCAGCTACAGGGAAAGCGCAGATACGCAGTATTTT | CASSYRESADTQYF
TRBJ2-3 | few | TRBD1 | TRBV9 | TGTGCCAGCAGCCCCTGGACAGGGGGCATCGATACGCAGTATTTT | CASSPWTGGIDTQYF
TRBJ2-3 | few | TRBD2 | TRBV27 | TGTGCCAGCAGTACTCCGGGACTAGCGGGGGAGAGGTCGCAGTATTTT | CASSTPGLAGERSQYF
TRBJ2-1 | - | - | TRBV2 | TGTGCCAGCAGTGAACGGAACCAGTGGAGAGATGAGCAGTTCTTC | CASSERNQWRDEQFF
TRBJ2-7 | once | - | TRBV7-8 | TGTGCCAGCAGCACAAGGGGCGGAACCTACGAGCAGTACTTC | CASSTRGGTYEQYF
TRBJ2-5 | - | TRBD1 | TRBV5-4 | TGTGCCAGCAGCGCGGGACAGGGGACAGTGACCCAGTACTTC | CASSAGQGTVTQYF
TRBJ2-1 | - | - | TRBV13 | TGTGCCAGCAGCTTATTCCCAGCGGGCGGACCGTACAATGAGCAGTTCTTC | CASSLFPAGGPYNEQFF
TRBJ1-1 | - | TRBD1 | TRBV29-1 | TGCAGCGCTGACAGGGATAACTCTGAAGCTTTCTTT | CSADRDNSEAFF
TRBJ2-5 | - | TRBD2 | TRBV27 | TGTGCCAGCAGTTTAAGTCTAGCGGGAGGGAGTGAGCAGTACTTC | CASSLSLAGGSEQYF
TRBJ1-2 | - | - | TRBV27 | TGTGCCAGCAGTTTAGGAGCAGGGTCTCGCGGCTACACCTTC | CASSLGAGSRGYTF
TRBJ2-3 | - | - | TRBV6-5 | TGTGCCAGCAGGTCGACGGGTGATACGCAGTATTTT | CASRSTGDTQYF
TRBJ2-3 | - | - | TRBV12-3/TRBV12-4 | TGTGACAGCAGTTCCGTAGCCAACCCCACAGATACGCAGTATTTT | CDSSSVANPTDTQYF
TRBJ1-4 | - | TRBD1 | TRBV5-1 | TGCGCCAGCAGAAGAGACAGGGGTAATGAAAAACTGTTTTTT | CASRRDRGNEKLFF
TRBJ2-1 | - | - | TRBV9 | TGTGCCAGCACGGACCCGGGGTCAAGTGAGCAGTTCTTC | CASTDPGSSEQFF
TRBJ1-1 | - | TRBD1 | TRBV2 | TGTGCCAGCAGTACCCTGGGACAGGGGAGGAACACTGAAGCTTTCTTT | CASSTLGQGRNTEAFF
TRBJ1-1 | - | - | TRBV15 | TGTGCCACCAGCAGAGATCGTGGCAGCGGAGGCGCTTTCTTT | CATSRDRGSGGAFF
TRBJ2-7 | - | - | TRBV27 | TGTGCCAGCAGTCCATCCTCGGGGGCGCGAGGGCAGTACTTC | CASSPSSGARGQYF
TRBJ2-7 | few | - | TRBV10-3 | TGTGCCATCAGTGAAACGGCCCCCTACGAGCAGTACTTC | CAISETAPYEQYF
TRBJ2-7 | - | TRBD2 | TRBV10-1 | TGCGCCAGCAGTGAAATAGTTGAAGGGACTAGCAGGAGGAGCTCCTATTACAATGAGCAGTACTTC | CASSEIVEGTSRRSSYYNEQYF
TRBJ2-1 | - | TRBD2 | TRBV7-2 | TGTGCCAGCAGCCTTATAGGACTAGCGGGCAATGAGCAGTTCTTC | CASSLIGLAGNEQFF
TRBJ2-3 | - | - | TRBV9 | TGTGCCAGCAGCGTAGATTTGACAGATACGCAGTATTTT | CASSVDLTDTQYF
TRBJ2-3 | many | - | TRBV5-1 | TGCGCCAGCAGCTTGGAGACGGTGAGGACAGATACGCAGTATTTT | CASSLETVRTDTQYF
TRBJ2-1 | few | TRBD2 | TRBV6-5 | TGTGCCAGCAGTTACCGGACTAGCGGGGGGAACAATGAGCAGTTCTTC | CASSYRTSGGNNEQFF
TRBJ2-1 | - | - | TRBV6-5 | TGTGCCAGCAGTTACGCCGGACTTTACAATGAGCAGTTCTTC | CASSYAGLYNEQFF
TRBJ2-5 | few | - | TRBV7-8 | TGTGCCAGCAGCTTAGGACGCGGTCAGGCCGCGACCCAGTACTTC | CASSLGRGQAATQYF
TRBJ2-7 | - | TRBD2 | TRBV4-1 | TGCGCCAGCAGCCAAGATCCCCTAGCGGGGTACTACGAGCAGTACTTC | CASSQDPLAGYYEQYF
TRBJ2-5 | - | TRBD2 | TRBV28 | TGTGCCAGCAGCGGACTAGTTTTTGAGACCCAGTACTTC | CASSGLVFETQYF
TRBJ2-6 | few | TRBD1 | TRBV25-1 | TGTGCCAGCAGTGGGACAGGCCACTCTGGGGCCAACGTCCTGACTTTC | CASSGTGHSGANVLTF
TRBJ2-1 | - | TRBD1 | TRBV15 | TGTGCCACCAGCAGAGGGGGGACAGGGGGAGGGAATGAGCAGTTCTTC | CATSRGGTGGGNEQFF
TRBJ2-7 | many | - | TRBV4-1 | TGCGCCAGCAGCCAGGACCAGTCGCACGAGCAGTACTTC | CASSQDQSHEQYF
TRBJ2-4 | - | TRBD1 | TRBV5-1 | TGCGCCAGCAGTTTCATATGGGGGACAGAGAAAAACATTCAGTACTTC | CASSFIWGTEKNIQYF
TRBJ2-5 | - | TRBD1 | TRBV20-1 | TGCAGTGCTAGAGCCCTGGGGGACAGGGCTCGGGAGACCCAGTACTTC | CSARALGDRARETQYF
TRBJ2-7 | - | TRBD1 | TRBV29-1 | TGCAGCGTGGGGGGACAGGGCCCCTACGAGCAGTACTTC | CSVGGQGPYEQYF
TRBJ2-7 | - | - | TRBV7-8 | TGTGCCAGCAGCCCCGGGTCCGGACGGTCCTACAATGAGCAGTACTTC | CASSPGSGRSYNEQYF
TRBJ2-3 | - | - | TRBV4-2 | TGTGCCAGCACCCGGGACCGTCGCACAGATACGCAGTATTTT | CASTRDRRTDTQYF
TRBJ1-2 | - | - | TRBV20-1 | TGCAGTGCCCCAGAGGGGGGGGCGGAGGGCTATGGCTACACCTTC | CSAPEGGAEGYGYTF